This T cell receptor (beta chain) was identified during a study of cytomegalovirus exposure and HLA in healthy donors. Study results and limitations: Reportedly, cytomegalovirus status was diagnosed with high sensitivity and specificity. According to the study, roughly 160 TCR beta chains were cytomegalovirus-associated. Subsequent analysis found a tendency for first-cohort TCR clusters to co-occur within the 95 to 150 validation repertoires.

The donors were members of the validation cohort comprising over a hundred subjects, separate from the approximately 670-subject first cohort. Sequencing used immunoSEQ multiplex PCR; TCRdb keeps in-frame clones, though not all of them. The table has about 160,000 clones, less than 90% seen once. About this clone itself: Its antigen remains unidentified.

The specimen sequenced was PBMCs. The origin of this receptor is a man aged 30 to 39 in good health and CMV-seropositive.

CDR3 DNA sequence: TGTGCCAGCAGCCACGGGGAAAAACTGTTTTTT. Translation: CASSHGEKLFF. The chain couples TRBV6-1 to TRBJ1-4; D unresolved. From germline, CDR1 is MNHNS and CDR2 SASEGT. V was trimmed by 6 bases and J by 8 bases, leaving 7 bases between them. The CDR3 sequence is 11 residues long.